The 8 T cell receptor beta chains reported below all come from one sample, sequenced in a study of vaccination and CD4 T cells after COVID-19. Treatment specified: roughly nine-day PBMC culture with coronavirus spike peptide pools or control peptides (ViraFEST assay). No antigen is known for these receptors. Researchers used the Oncomine TCR Beta short-read assay to sequence DNA from cultured CD4+ T cells. TCRdb re-called the PCR reads through MiXCR, storing one row per CDR3 protein. Found here are some 11,000 distinct CDR3 sequences, roughly 29% of them singletons; the top ten hold roughly 13%. The sequencing here drew on CD4+ T cells from blood, cultured in vitro, taken after SARS-CoV-2 vaccination. These TCRs come from a human donor who had recovered from COVID-19.

This clonotype was counted only a few times. CDR3 amino acids: CASSGVRGNYGYTF. The CDR3 coding sequence is TGTGCCAGCAGTGGAGTAAGGGGTAACTATGGCTACACCTTC. The chain carries TRBV27 and TRBJ1-2; TRBD1 might be the D (5 bases). The CDR3 is 14 amino acids. Germline lookup yields CDR1 MNHEY and CDR2 SMNVEV (reference sequence). The V end lost 5 bases, the J end lost 1 base, and 11 bases lay between the germline ends.

This chain links TRBV29-1 with TRBJ2-5; D possibly corresponds to TRBD2 (7 bases). Trimming took 5 bases from V and 4 from J, leaving 14 bases between them. This CDR3 is built from 13 residues. Looked up from germline, CDR1 is SQVTM and CDR2 is ANQGSEA. CDR3 amino acids: CSVIRGGGETQYF. The CDR3 DNA is TGCAGCGTTATCAGGGGAGGGGGAGAGACCCAGTACTTC.

This clonotype appeared a few times. The gene calls are TRBV20-1 and TRBJ2-1; 7 bases are shared with TRBD2. The CDR3 length is 12 residues. The ends lost 6 bases at V and 8 bases at J; junction bases unmatched: 7. The germline V gene encodes CDR1 DFQATT and CDR2 SNEGSKA (reference sequence). CDR3 sequence (DNA): TGCAGTGCCAGGGAGGGCCATGATGAGCAGTTCTTC. It is translated as CSAREGHDEQFF.

This clonotype was observed a few times. The genes are TRBV10-1 and TRBJ2-1; D not resolved. CDR1 is WNHNN, CDR2 SYGVQD, per germline (reference sequence). CDR3 length: 13 residues. V lost 3 bases to trimming and J lost 6 bases, with 9 bases between them. The CDR3 DNA is TGCGCCAGCAGTGATCCCCAATCCAATGAGCAGTTCTTC. Translated, it gives CASSDPQSNEQFF.

CDR3 nucleotide sequence: TGTGCCAGCAGGGATCCTCTCGGGGAGCTGTTTTTT. Protein: CASRDPLGELFF. This chain uses TRBV27 with TRBJ2-2; D is undetermined. There are 12 residues in the CDR3. Germline CDR1 MNHEY, CDR2 SMNVEV (reference sequence). V lost 6 bases to trimming and J lost 7 bases, with 9 bases between them.

The rearrangement links TRBV28 to TRBJ2-2, with a tentative D call TRBD2 (6 bases). Germline V gene data show CDR1 as MDHEN and CDR2 as SYDVKM. With 7 bases removed from V and 0 bases from J, the gap between germline ends came to 9 bases. The CDR3 is made up of 14 amino acids. The CDR3 DNA sequence: TGTGCCAGCAACCGGGGGACGAACACCGGGGAGCTGTTTTTT. Protein: CASNRGTNTGELFF.

This sequence joins TRBV11-2 and TRBJ2-1; maybe TRBD2 (6 bases). The CDR3 is made up of 16 amino acids. Trimming stripped 2 bases from V and 0 bases from J, with 11 bases between. Per the germline V gene, CDR1 is SGHAT and CDR2 is FQNNGV. In DNA form, the CDR3 reads TGTGCCAGCAGCTTACGGAGGGTATCCTCCTACAATGAGCAGTTCTTC. It is translated as CASSLRRVSSYNEQFF.

The J gene is TRBJ2-5, the V gene TRBV7-9; no definite D call. The CDR3 is 12 residues long. V gave up 0 bases and J gave up 5 bases, with 4 bases separating them. Per germline, CDR1 SEHNR and CDR2 FQNEAQ (reference sequence). CDR3 sequence: CASSLAPETQYF. The CDR3 bases are TGTGCCAGCAGCTTAGCTCCCGAGACCCAGTACTTC.